One and the same sample provided the 3 T cell receptor beta chains below, sequenced in a study of blood T cell repertoires in COVID-19. The table came from immunoSEQ multiplex PCR; TCRdb's copy has only in-frame clones and leaves some out. The sample consists of roughly 190,000 clones, around 90% of them appearing once. The sequenced sample was peripheral blood. The receptors shown here come from a man in his fifties with acute or convalescent COVID-19.

The count of this clone is one. V gene TRBV18 combines with J gene TRBJ1-2; D call uncertain. This CDR3 is 14 amino acids long. V was clipped by 6 bases and J by 0 bases, with 11 bases between them. The germline CDR1 and CDR2 sequences are KGHSH and LQKENI. The CDR3 bases are TGTGCCAGCTCGTTAGAGCTTTCTAACTATGGCTACACCTTC. It yields the protein CASSLELSNYGYTF.

The chain carries TRBV10-2 and TRBJ1-4; D unresolved. Trimming stripped 1 base from V and 6 bases from J, with 3 bases between. Per germline, CDR1 WSHSY and CDR2 SAAADI. There are 12 residues in the CDR3. CDR3 nucleotides: TGCGCCAGCAGTGAGTGGCATGAAAAACTGTTTTTT. Translated: CASSEWHEKLFF.

V gene TRBV30 combines with J gene TRBJ2-4, with D maybe TRBD1 (5 bases). The length of the CDR3 is 15 residues. Germline V gives CDR1 GTSNPN, CDR2 SVGIG (reference sequence). Trimming pared 0 bases from V and 7 bases from J, leaving 16 bases between. The CDR3 sequence: CAWSVGWGRANIQYF. The CDR3 DNA follows: TGTGCCTGGAGTGTGGGGTGGGGCAGGGCCAACATTCAGTACTTC.